The entry that follows covers one T cell receptor (beta chain) sequence. CDR1 and CDR2 from the germline V gene are SGHTS and YDEGEE. V was pared by 0 bases and J by 2 bases, with 9 bases between. The CDR3 runs 15 residues. The sample comes from a study of blood T cell repertoires in COVID-19. The overall study: PBMCs, B-cell-depleted T cells, or T cells provided the cDNA or gDNA that made up the material.

Here immunoSEQ multiplex PCR was the method, and the copy in TCRdb shows in-frame clones only, minus some. The table records some 96,000 clones, roughly 87% of them present only once. Sequencing was done on a sample of peripheral blood. The sequence derives from a man aged 25-40 years in a cohort sampled during active COVID-19. V usage is TRBV5-8 and J usage is TRBJ1-3; D unclear. The CDR3 nucleotides are TGTGCCAGCAGCTTGGCCGGAGGGACTGGAAACACCATATATTTT. Translated, it gives CASSLAGGTGNTIYF.